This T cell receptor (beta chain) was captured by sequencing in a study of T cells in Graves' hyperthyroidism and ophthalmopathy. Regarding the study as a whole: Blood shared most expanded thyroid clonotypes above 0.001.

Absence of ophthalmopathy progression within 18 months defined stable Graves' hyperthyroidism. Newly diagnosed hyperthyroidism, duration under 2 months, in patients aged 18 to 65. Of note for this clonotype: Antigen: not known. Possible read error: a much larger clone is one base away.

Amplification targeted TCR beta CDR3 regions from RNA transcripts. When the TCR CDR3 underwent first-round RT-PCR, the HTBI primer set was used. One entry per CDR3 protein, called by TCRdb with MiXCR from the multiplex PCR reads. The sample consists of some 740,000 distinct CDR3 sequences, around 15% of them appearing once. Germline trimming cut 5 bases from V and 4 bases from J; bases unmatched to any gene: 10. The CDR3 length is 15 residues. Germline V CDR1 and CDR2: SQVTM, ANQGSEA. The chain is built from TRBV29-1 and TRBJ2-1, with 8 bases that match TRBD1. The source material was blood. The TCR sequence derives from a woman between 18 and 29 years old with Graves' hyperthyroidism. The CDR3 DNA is TGCAGCGTTCGGGGGACAGGCAGTACGTACAATGAGCAGTTCTTC. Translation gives CSVRGTGSTYNEQFF.